The source of this T cell receptor beta chain is a study of T cell responses to AZD1222 COVID-19 vaccine. This CDR3 has 14 amino acids. Looked up from germline, CDR1 is SNHLY and CDR2 is FYNNEI. Trimming removed 5 bases from V and 6 bases from J; junction bases left unmatched: 10. The method was immunoSEQ multiplex PCR; TCRdb's version includes in-frame clones alone and lacks a portion of them. The sample lists roughly 250,000 clones; 93% were seen once. This TCR came from an adult in good health. The V call is TRBV2, the J call TRBJ2-7; 7 nucleotides match TRBD2. This sample comprised peripheral blood, obtained on day 0 of AZD1222 vaccination. In nucleotides, the CDR3 is TGTGCCAGCAGTAGCGGGGCGGGCTGGCGCGAGCAGTACTTC. Protein: CASSSGAGWREQYF.